The 5 T cell receptor beta chains presented below share a single source sample, sequenced in a study of OX40 agonist ivuxolimab in advanced cancers. Library generation was performed with the immunoSEQ multiplex PCR assay. Imported from immuneACCESS, the table was reduced by TCRdb to in-frame sequences with V and J called. These copies leave out some clones; in studies compared against another copy, an unresolved V gene accounts for under half, and the cause of the remainder is not known. This sample gives roughly 64,000 clones in total; approximately 92% of them show up just once. The ten largest clones add up to 13% to 15% of the sample. Source: CD4+ or CD8+ T cells sorted from blood, taken in a trial of the OX40 agonist ivuxolimab. These receptors were collected from an adult with an advanced solid tumor such as melanoma, head and neck, liver or kidney cancer.

The chain joins TRBV2 to TRBJ2-3, with D tentatively TRBD1 (6 bases). The CDR3 consists of 14 residues. The germline CDR1 and CDR2 sequences are SNHLY and FYNNEI. V was trimmed by 3 bases and J by 3 bases, leaving 10 bases between them. CDR3 sequence reads: CASSEGQGTDTQYF. CDR3 nucleotides: TGTGCCAGCAGTGAGGGCCAGGGGACAGATACGCAGTATTTT.

The chain is built from TRBV28 and TRBJ2-3; D perhaps matches TRBD2 (5 bases). Germline loops: CDR1 MDHEN, CDR2 SYDVKM. Trimming shortened V by 3 bases and J by 1 base, and 23 bases separated the two germline ends. This CDR3 spans 19 amino acids. The CDR3, as DNA: TGTGCCAGCAGTTTGTTGTTAGCTTTTGGGGTGGGAGGCACAGATACGCAGTATTTT. Protein product: CASSLLLAFGVGGTDTQYF.

The chain joins TRBV19 to TRBJ2-2, with D possibly matching TRBD1 (6 bases). V lost 3 bases, J lost 1 base, and 9 bases lay in between. CDR3 length: 15 amino acids. Germline lookup yields CDR1 LNHDA and CDR2 SQIVND (reference sequence). CDR3 in DNA: TGTGCCAGTAGTATGGAACAGGGGAACACCGGGGAGCTGTTTTTT. Its translation is CASSMEQGNTGELFF.

V usage is TRBV9 and J usage is TRBJ2-7; D may be TRBD1 (6 bases). Germline-derived CDR1 and CDR2 are SGDLS and YYNGEE. V lost 3 bases and J lost 4, with 11 bases in between. The CDR3 covers 13 residues. The chain's CDR3 is CASSDSQGYEQYF. For the CDR3, the DNA is TGTGCCAGCAGCGATTCACAGGGTTACGAGCAGTACTTC.

This chain joins TRBV19 and TRBJ2-2; D is ambiguous. The germline V gene has CDR1 LNHDA and CDR2 SQIVND (reference sequence). The CDR3 has 15 amino acids. The ends were cut back, 3 bases at V and 3 bases at J, with 11 bases in the middle. The CDR3: CASSIRLIYTGELFF. The CDR3 DNA follows: TGTGCCAGTAGTATCCGGCTTATATACACCGGGGAGCTGTTTTTT. Looking up the rest from reference TRBV19 and TRBJ2-2 gives the full variable domain: DGGITQSPKYLFRKEGQNVTLSCEQNLNHDAMYWYRQDPGQGLRLIYYSQIVNDFQKGDIAEGYSVSREKKESFPLTVTSAQKNPTAFYLCASSIRLIYTGELFFGEGSRLTVL.